This T cell receptor (beta chain) was observed in a study of T cell responses to AZD1222 COVID-19 vaccine (dated by TCRdb to the early 2020s). In the study overall: A total of more than 230 trial participants underwent TCR sequencing, of whom around 210 had received two doses of AZD1222 and around 25 had received two doses of the MenACWY control vaccine. Trial participants were enrolled into age subgroups of 18-55, 56-69 and 70-plus years, which contained roughly 140, 27 and 60 TCR-sequenced participants, respectively.

Notes on this clone: It has no known antigen specificity. Base qualities are not recorded, but no much larger clone differs from it by a single base.

Results the study describes overall, beyond this receptor: Conclusions about previously exposed vaccinees are limited because only five to seven AZD1222 recipients were SARS-CoV-2 seropositive at baseline. Reportedly, almost half of the unique spike-specific TCRs recognized epitopes lying outside the regions that are mutated in the B.1.351 and B.1.1.7 variants. The 56-69-year group was small, and its depth increase did not reach significance, likely because of low power. Most participants were white British and females outnumbered males, and the authors suggested that clonal diversity may have been underestimated. No day 14 peak-response samples were available, so repertoires were characterized only after the peak T cell response. A significant rise in spike-specific TCR breadth and depth was observed after two AZD1222 doses relative to day 0 and relative to MenACWY recipients. CD4 TCRs associated with the vaccine covered the entire spike protein, and the dominant responses were in regions 160-218 and 743-854.

The sample's time point, from its label and the paper: about 28 days (+/-7) after the second vaccine dose. Because spike-specific TCR depth and breadth did not differ between the two schedules, AZD1222 recipients who got a second dose at roughly 4 weeks were pooled with those who got a second dose at roughly 12 weeks. Samples from vaccinated people were obtained from the UK trials COV001 and COV002, which included a single-blind randomized controlled phase 2/3 trial of AZD1222 (ChAdOx1 nCoV-19) in healthy adults. For TCRbeta chain sequencing, PBMC samples from trial participants were taken at day 0 and at day 28 after the second dose. The germline V gene encodes CDR1 KGHSH and CDR2 LQKENI. The junction shows trimming of 3 bases on V and 3 bases on J, and the gene matches do not reach 4 bases of it. The CDR3 runs 15 amino acids, cysteine and phenylalanine included. Only the CDR3 DNA is retained, 45 bases long and in frame from the first base.

The CDR3 regions of human TCRbeta chains were subjected to immunosequencing. The original pipeline was this. TCRs in the repertoires were matched against a reference library of SARS-CoV-2-specific TCRs that had been generated with the MIRA antigen-specificity platform. Breadth meant the fraction of unique TCRs that were SARS-CoV-2-associated, whereas depth meant the fraction of total T cells that were SARS-CoV-2-associated. Each spike-specific TCR was assigned to its reactive spike region and to a CD4 or CD8 class using the MIRA data. Log10-transformed breadth and depth values were compared by one-way ANOVA with Sidak's multiple comparisons tests. The clones in this table, taken by TCRdb from immuneACCESS, are in-frame only. Not every clone is retained; where verified, under half of the shortfall comes from an unresolved V gene, and the cause of the rest is unknown. That table supplies the V and J calls and clone size; D and trimming were determined from the DNA. In this sample the table shows some 130,000 clones, just under 95% of which occur a single time. The top ten hold approximately 6.5% of the sample.

This clonotype was obtained from an adult who received the AZD1222 COVID-19 vaccine. This receptor chain uses TRBV18 and TRBJ1-2; 10 bases in the middle match TRBD1. The starting material was peripheral blood, obtained 28 days after the second AZD1222 dose. The CDR3 here reads CASSPDRGQYYGYTF. The sequence in DNA is TGTGCCAGCTCACCCGACAGGGGGCAATACTATGGCTACACCTTC.